This TCR beta chain was found in a study of cytomegalovirus exposure and HLA in healthy donors. Points from the study as a whole: Researchers catalogued 164 TCR beta chains as cytomegalovirus-associated. With high specificity and sensitivity, the classifier reportedly diagnosed cytomegalovirus status.

Here immunoSEQ multiplex PCR was the method, and the copy in TCRdb shows in-frame clones only, minus some. This sample has 150,000 to 200,000 clones; about 90% occur once, and the top ten carry 3.5% to 4.5%. Trimming took 3 bases from V and 4 from J, leaving 10 bases between them. CDR1 is SGHTA and CDR2 is FQGNSA in the germline V gene. The CDR3 sequence is 14 residues long. About this clone: The antigen is not known.

This rearrangement joins TRBV7-2 to TRBJ2-1, with D perhaps matching TRBD1 (5 bases). Sample: PBMCs. The clonotype comes from a man younger than 35 in good health and CMV-seropositive. This CDR3 is CASSFMTDYNEQFF. The CDR3 region has the DNA TGTGCCAGCAGCTTTATGACAGATTACAATGAGCAGTTCTTC.